The 27 T cell receptor beta chains presented below share a single source sample, sequenced in a study of technical replicates of blood from a handful of donors. Assay used: immunoSEQ multiplex PCR; TCRdb lists only in-frame clones, some missing. The data show 60,000 to 75,000 clones, about 97% seen once. The specimen sequenced was T cells isolated from PBMCs. The receptors originated from a human donor in good health.

The rearrangement joins TRBV4-1 to TRBJ1-5, with D unclear. The germline CDR1 and CDR2 sequences are MGHRA and YSYEKL. This CDR3 is 15 amino acids long. V was trimmed by 0 bases and J by 7 bases, leaving 13 bases between them. CDR3 loop: CASSQDEGEEQPQHF. CDR3 in DNA: TGCGCCAGCAGCCAAGATGAGGGAGAGGAGCAGCCCCAGCATTTT.

This clone was picked up a small number of times. This chain connects TRBV2 to TRBJ2-1; the D gene is possibly TRBD2 (6 bases). Germline CDR1 and CDR2: SNHLY and FYNNEI. The CDR3 contains 12 residues. V was cut by 6 bases and J by 5 bases, with 8 bases left in between. The chain's CDR3 is CASRDYHNEQFF. CDR3 in DNA: TGTGCCAGCAGGGACTATCACAATGAGCAGTTCTTC.

V is TRBV5-5 and J is TRBJ2-7; maybe TRBD1 (6 bases). This CDR3 comprises 16 residues. The V gene's germline CDR1 is SGHKS and CDR2 YYEKEE (reference sequence). V was cut by 2 bases and J by 7 bases, with 22 bases left in between. This chain's CDR3 is CASSLLRDIAFREQYF. The CDR3 DNA sequence: TGTGCCAGCAGCTTACTCCGGGACATCGCGTTTAGGGAGCAGTACTTC.

The V and J genes are TRBV2 and TRBJ2-3; 7 bases agree with TRBD2. J was trimmed by 0 bases and V by 5 bases; bases with no gene match: 11. The CDR3 sequence is 17 residues long. Per the germline V gene, CDR1 is SNHLY and CDR2 is FYNNEI. CDR3 coding DNA: TGTGCCAGCAGTTTTATTCCCGGGACTACTAGCACAGATACGCAGTATTTT. Protein: CASSFIPGTTSTDTQYF.

J is TRBJ1-4 and V is TRBV30, with 10 positions matching TRBD1. Germline CDR1 GTSNPN, CDR2 SVGIG (reference sequence). Unmatched junction bases numbered 7, after V lost 3 bases and J lost 6 bases. The CDR3 extends over 15 amino acids. In nucleotides, the CDR3 is TGTGCCTGGAGCCGAAGGGGGACAGGGGATGAAAAACTGTTTTTT. It specifies CAWSRRGTGDEKLFF.

The rearrangement joins TRBV18 to TRBJ2-1; TRBD2 aligns across 7 bases. The CDR3 is 15 amino acids. Germline-derived CDR1 and CDR2 are KGHSH and LQKENI. V lost 4 bases to trimming and J lost 0 bases; unmatched junction nucleotides: 3. The CDR3 reads CASSLGLNSYNEQFF. CDR3 coding DNA: TGTGCCAGCTCACTGGGACTAAACTCCTACAATGAGCAGTTCTTC.

The CDR3 nucleotides read TGTGCCAGCAGTTTATCAGGGGATAACCCTGAAGCTTTCTTT. Translating gives CASSLSGDNPEAFF. V gene TRBV27 combines with J gene TRBJ1-1, with D possibly being TRBD1 (5 bases). V lost 0 bases and J 6 bases, leaving 11 bases between the germline ends. CDR1 and CDR2 (germline): MNHEY, SMNVEV (reference sequence). The CDR3 extends over 14 amino acids.

The chain links TRBV10-3 to TRBJ1-1; TRBD1 agrees at 7 bases. Germline V gene lookup returns CDR1 ENHRY and CDR2 SYGVKD. This CDR3 is 12 amino acids long. The junction had 5 bases not matched to a gene; V was cut back by 9 bases and J by 4 bases. CDR3 region: CAINRGGTEAFF. In DNA form, the CDR3 reads TGTGCCATAAACAGGGGTGGCACTGAAGCTTTCTTT.

The chain is built from TRBV7-2 and TRBJ2-1, with TRBD2 matching over 9 bases. The V gene end was trimmed by 1 base and the J gene end by 8 bases; junction bases not matched to a gene: 6. Germline V gene data show CDR1 as SGHTA and CDR2 as FQGNSA. This CDR3 has 15 residues. In DNA, the CDR3 is TGTGCCAGCAGCTTAGGAGCGGGAGGCCGGGATGAGCAGTTCTTC. Amino acid sequence: CASSLGAGGRDEQFF.

CDR3 sequence (DNA): TGCAGCGTTGCAGGGGGACAGATTCAAGAGACCCAGTACTTC. Translating gives CSVAGGQIQETQYF. The rearrangement joins TRBV29-1 to TRBJ2-5, with 7 bases fitting TRBD1. The CDR3 loop spans 14 amino acids. Germline V gene lookup returns CDR1 SQVTM and CDR2 ANQGSEA. Trimming took 4 bases from V and 2 from J; bases not matched to a gene: 7.

This clone was observed once. The J gene is TRBJ2-5, the V gene TRBV7-8; the match to TRBD2 covers 11 bases. This CDR3 spans 18 amino acids. Germline CDR1 reads SGHVS; CDR2 reads FQNEAQ. With V trimmed by 3 bases and J by 4 bases, 13 bases remained unmatched. The CDR3 bases are TGTGCCAGCAGCTTGGGACCGGGACTAGCGGCTAAGGGAGAGACCCAGTACTTC. Its protein product is CASSLGPGLAAKGETQYF. Drawing the rest from reference TRBV7-8 and TRBJ2-5, the complete variable domain is GAGVSQSPRYKVAKRGQDVALRCDPISGHVSLFWYQQALGQGPEFLTYFQNEAQLDKSGLPSDRFFAERPEGSVSTLKIQRTQQEDSAVYLCASSLGPGLAAKGETQYFGPGTRLLVL.

The rearrangement links TRBV6-6 to TRBJ1-4; 9 bases line up with TRBD1. Germline assignment: CDR1 MNHNY and CDR2 SVGAGI (reference sequence). Losses at the gene ends were 3 bases for V and 7 bases for J; bases not matched to a gene: 3. The CDR3 consists of 14 residues. The CDR3 DNA reads as TGTGCCAGCAGTTATAGGACAGGGGTTGAAAAACTGTTTTTT. As protein: CASSYRTGVEKLFF.

The genes are TRBV9 and TRBJ2-7; 10 bases are a match to TRBD2. Germline assignment: CDR1 SGDLS and CDR2 YYNGEE. V gave up 8 bases and J gave up 3 bases; unmatched junction bases: 5. The CDR3 sequence is 13 residues long. In DNA form, the CDR3 reads TGTGCCAGAGCGGGAGGGCCTGGCTACGAGCAGTACTTC. Its translation is CARAGGPGYEQYF.

The chain couples TRBV18 to TRBJ1-2, with D possibly being TRBD1 (6 bases). Germline CDR1 and CDR2: KGHSH and LQKENI. CDR3 length equals 13 residues. Trimming removed 3 bases from V and 4 bases from J, with 9 bases in between. The CDR3 bases are TGTGCCAGCTCACCCCTGGACAGCTATGGCTACACCTTC. This encodes CASSPLDSYGYTF.

The rearrangement joins TRBV29-1 to TRBJ2-1; 9 positions agree with TRBD2. The CDR3 contains 14 residues. Germline assignment: CDR1 SQVTM and CDR2 ANQGSEA. Losses at the gene ends were 7 bases for V and 5 bases for J; bases not matched to a gene: 9. The CDR3 loop is CSARLAAVHNEQFF. The DNA of the CDR3 is TGCAGCGCTAGACTAGCGGCTGTCCACAATGAGCAGTTCTTC.

This sequence joins TRBV9 and TRBJ2-7, with D perhaps TRBD1 (5 bases). Trimming removed 4 bases from V and 1 base from J, with 15 bases in between. The CDR3 runs to 15 residues. Germline-derived CDR1 and CDR2 are SGDLS and YYNGEE. As DNA, the CDR3 is TGTGCCAGCAGCCCTAGAAGGAGACAGTCCTACGAGCAGTACTTC. Its protein product is CASSPRRRQSYEQYF.

The gene calls are TRBV29-1 and TRBJ2-1; 15 nucleotides line up with TRBD2. V lost 4 bases and J lost 7; bases outside the gene matches: 5. Germline CDR1 and CDR2: SQVTM and ANQGSEA. The CDR3 runs to 15 residues. The CDR3 is CSVGTSGRAGNEQFF. CDR3 nucleotides: TGCAGCGTTGGGACTAGCGGGAGGGCCGGTAATGAGCAGTTCTTC.

The chain has TRBV11-1 and TRBJ2-1; 8 bases are shared with TRBD2. There are 16 residues in the CDR3. Trimming cost V 1 base and J 6 bases; bases outside gene matches: 8. The germline CDR1 and CDR2 sequences are SGHAT and FQDESV (reference sequence). The CDR3 sequence: CASSLVWREVSNEQFF. CDR3 sequence (DNA): TGTGCCAGCAGCTTAGTCTGGCGGGAGGTCAGCAATGAGCAGTTCTTC. Using reference TRBV11-1 and TRBJ2-1 for the parts outside the CDR3, the full variable domain is EAEVAQSPRYKITEKSQAVAFWCDPISGHATLYWYRQILGQGPELLVQFQDESVVDDSQLPKDRFSAERLKGVDSTLKIQPAELGDSAMYLCASSLVWREVSNEQFFGPGTRLTVL.

V and J are TRBV5-1 and TRBJ1-1; D not resolved. CDR3 size: 16 residues. Per germline, CDR1 SGHRS and CDR2 YFSETQ. V lost 0 bases to trimming and J lost 5 bases, with 17 bases between them. CDR3 amino acids: CASSLAPRSGMTEAFF. The CDR3 nucleotides read TGCGCCAGCAGCTTGGCCCCCAGGAGCGGGATGACTGAAGCTTTCTTT.

The CDR3 loop reads CASSQDWSSSDEQYF. CDR3 DNA sequence: TGCGCCAGCAGCCAAGACTGGAGTTCCAGCGACGAGCAGTACTTC. This chain links TRBV4-3 with TRBJ2-7; D remains ambiguous. The CDR3 runs to 15 residues. Trimming removed 0 bases from V and 5 bases from J, with 14 bases in between. Germline CDR1 reads LGHNA; CDR2 reads YSLEER.

The chain is built from TRBV15 and TRBJ1-2, with D uncertain. This CDR3 has 15 amino acids. Trimming pared 0 bases from V and 8 bases from J, leaving 16 bases between. CDR1 and CDR2 (germline): LNHNV, YYDKDF (reference sequence). This CDR3 reads CATSRDLEAYGGYTF. The DNA for the CDR3 is TGTGCCACCAGCAGAGATTTGGAGGCCTATGGAGGCTACACCTTC.

The CDR3 region has the DNA TGCAGCGCTAGCGGGCAGTCCTACAATGAGCAGTTCTTC. Translation: CSASGQSYNEQFF. The chain has TRBV29-1 and TRBJ2-1; 8 bases agree with TRBD2. Germline V gene sequence: CDR1 SQVTM, CDR2 ANQGSEA. The ends lost 7 bases at V and 1 base at J; junction bases unmatched: 3. The CDR3 length is 13 residues.

The rearrangement joins TRBV7-9 to TRBJ2-7; 10 bases line up with TRBD2. Looked up from germline, CDR1 is SEHNR and CDR2 is FQNEAQ (reference sequence). The CDR3 covers 13 residues. Unmatched junction bases numbered 9, after V lost 11 bases and J lost 5 bases. For the CDR3, the DNA is TGTGCCTTCCCGGGACTAGCGTCCCACGAGCAGTACTTC. Translated, it gives CAFPGLASHEQYF.

The CDR3, as DNA: TGCGCCAGCAGCCTCTTCGGACAGGGGGCGGTCTCCTACGAGCAGTACTTC. It yields the protein CASSLFGQGAVSYEQYF. The chain has TRBV4-3 and TRBJ2-7; 11 bases are shared with TRBD1. The germline V gene has CDR1 LGHNA and CDR2 YSLEER. This CDR3 has 17 residues. Losses at the gene ends were 4 bases for V and 0 bases for J; bases not matched to a gene: 8.

This clone was recorded once. The J gene is TRBJ2-7, the V gene TRBV6-5, with 7 bases lining up with TRBD2. CDR1 and CDR2 (germline): MNHEY, SVGAGI. The CDR3 consists of 13 residues. V was pared by 5 bases and J by 0 bases, with 1 base of the junction left unmatched. CDR3 nucleotides: TGTGCCAGCAGTCGGGACTACTCCTACGAGCAGTACTTC. Translating it yields CASSRDYSYEQYF.

The V and J genes are TRBV6-5 and TRBJ1-1, with 9 bases matching TRBD1. The CDR3 has 11 residues. Trimming took 6 bases from V and 7 from J; bases not matched to a gene: 0. Germline CDR1 is MNHEY and CDR2 is SVGAGI. CDR3 nucleotides: TGTGCCAGCAGGACAGGGGGTGAAGCTTTCTTT. Protein sequence: CASRTGGEAFF.

V and J are TRBV4-1 and TRBJ2-5; D is undetermined. Trimming took off 5 bases at V and 5 bases at J, with 6 bases between the two ends. The V gene's germline CDR1 is MGHRA and CDR2 YSYEKL. CDR3 length equals 11 residues. The CDR3 region is CASSSRETQYF. CDR3 sequence (DNA): TGCGCCAGCAGCTCACGGGAGACCCAGTACTTC.